These 7 T cell receptor beta chains were sequenced from one sample in a study of T cell changes during pregnancy in multiple sclerosis. Profiled with immunoSEQ multiplex PCR; TCRdb holds only in-frame clones, not every one. The table has tens of thousands of clones, roughly 92% seen once; the top ten hold approximately 2%. Specimen: peripheral blood, collected after pregnancy. All receptors derive from a female donor with multiple sclerosis, enrolled in a pregnancy study.

This chain connects TRBV9 to TRBJ2-1; TRBD2 aligns across 8 bases. The CDR3 is made up of 17 amino acids. Germline loops: CDR1 SGDLS, CDR2 YYNGEE. With V trimmed by 4 bases and J by 6 bases, 15 bases remained unmatched. CDR3 DNA: TGTGCCAGCAGCCCTCCGGGGGGGGGCCTCTTCGGCAATGAGCAGTTCTTC. This sequence encodes CASSPPGGGLFGNEQFF.

The rearrangement joins TRBV15 to TRBJ1-2; no firm D call. The germline V and J ends were trimmed by 5 bases and 6 bases, with 19 bases remaining between them. The CDR3 has 15 residues. The germline V gene has CDR1 LNHNV and CDR2 YYDKDF (reference sequence). The CDR3 DNA reads TGTGCCACCAGCCACAGCCCGGCAGAGAGAAATGGCTACACCTTC. Translating it yields CATSHSPAERNGYTF.

The chain couples TRBV5-1 to TRBJ2-1, with TRBD2 identical over 7 bases. The V segment lost 0 bases and the J segment 1 base; nucleotides outside the gene matches: 10. Germline CDR1 SGHRS, CDR2 YFSETQ. This CDR3 comprises 18 residues. CDR3 region: CASSLESVGGGSYNEQFF. The CDR3 coding sequence is TGCGCCAGCAGCTTGGAGTCGGTGGGCGGGGGTTCCTACAATGAGCAGTTCTTC.

The gene calls are TRBV5-5 and TRBJ1-1, with D possibly matching TRBD1 (5 bases). CDR3 length: 12 residues. Germline CDR1 is SGHKS and CDR2 is YYEKEE (reference sequence). Trimming took off 0 bases at V and 12 bases at J, with 12 bases between the two ends. The CDR3: CASSLAPRDSFF. As DNA, the CDR3 is TGTGCCAGCAGCTTGGCCCCTCGGGACTCTTTCTTT. Combining the CDR3 with reference TRBV5-5 and TRBJ1-1 gives the whole variable domain DAGVTQSPTHLIKTRGQQVTLRCSPISGHKSVSWYQQVLGQGPQFIFQYYEKEERGRGNFPDRFSARQFPNYSSELNVNALLLGDSALYLCASSLAPRDSFFGQGTRLTVV.

The V gene is TRBV11-2, the J gene TRBJ1-1, with TRBD1 identical over 7 bases. The V gene's germline CDR1 is SGHAT and CDR2 FQNNGV. V was pared by 5 bases and J by 4 bases, with 7 bases of the junction left unmatched. The CDR3 spans 14 residues. The CDR3 coding sequence is TGTGCCAGCAGCCCCATTCGGGACAGCACTGAAGCTTTCTTT. It is translated as CASSPIRDSTEAFF.

The chain uses TRBV10-2 and TRBJ1-1; the D is unclear. V was shortened by 7 bases and J by 9 bases, with 18 bases between the two germline ends. From germline, CDR1 is WSHSY and CDR2 SAAADI. This CDR3 has 13 amino acids. The CDR3 protein is CASTPGGGTKAFF. CDR3 in DNA: TGCGCCAGCACTCCGGGAGGAGGTACTAAAGCTTTCTTT.

The rearrangement links TRBV12-5 to TRBJ2-1; 7 bases are shared with TRBD2. This CDR3 spans 16 amino acids. Germline trimming cut 1 base from V and 6 bases from J; bases unmatched to any gene: 9. Germline CDR1 is LGHNT and CDR2 is FRNRAP. Here the CDR3 DNA reads TGTGCTAGTGGTTTGGCCCTGGCGGGAGCCCTCAATGAGCAGTTCTTC. Protein sequence: CASGLALAGALNEQFF. The full variable domain, in which reference TRBV12-5 and TRBJ2-1 provide the parts outside the CDR3, is DARVTQTPRHKVTEMGQEVTMRCQPILGHNTVFWYRQTMMQGLELLAYFRNRAPLDDSGMPKDRFSAEMPDATLATLKIQPSEPRDSAVYFCASGLALAGALNEQFFGPGTRLTVL.